Sequencing of this T cell receptor (beta chain) was carried out in a study of blood T cell repertoires in COVID-19. Trimming removed 4 bases from V and 7 bases from J; junction bases left unmatched: 6. CDR1 is SGHRS and CDR2 is YFSETQ in the germline V gene. CDR3 length: 16 amino acids. Some clones are missing from TCRdb's copy, which holds only in-frame ones; the method was immunoSEQ multiplex PCR. The sample shows 300,000 to 400,000 clones, 65% to 90% of them seen only once. The chain employs TRBV5-1 and TRBJ2-2; 14 nucleotides agree with TRBD2. Input material: peripheral blood. This TCR derives from a human donor in a cohort sampled during active COVID-19. As DNA, the CDR3 is TGCGCCAGCAGCCCGACTAGCGGGGGGGCTGGCGGGGAGCTGTTTTTT. This sequence encodes CASSPTSGGAGGELFF.